The 18 T cell receptor beta chains given below trace back to one sample, sequenced in a study of vaccination effects on CD4 cells after COVID-19. Antigen-specific CD4+ T cells were expanded with viral peptide pools in the ViraFEST assay before sequencing. Following an approximately eleven-day culture, CD4+ T cells were purified. Vaccinees lacked prior SARS-CoV-2 infection and tested negative for nucleocapsid antibodies. No antigens are known for them. Clones were sequenced by immunoSEQ multiplex PCR, and TCRdb holds only the in-frame ones, with some missing. The table includes approximately 50,000 clones, about four fifths detected once. The sequenced sample was CD4+ T cells from PBMCs cultured with HCoV-OC43 spike peptides, obtained before COVID-19 vaccination. Indicated subset: HCoV-OC43 spike overlapping peptide pool stimulation. The source is a human donor who received a COVID-19 vaccine.

The chain links TRBV5-6 to TRBJ2-2; the D is unclear. Germline V gene sequence: CDR1 SGHDT, CDR2 YYEEEE. The ends were cut back, 1 base at V and 9 bases at J, with 4 bases in the middle. The CDR3 sequence is 11 residues long. This CDR3 reads CASSLRRELFF. Written as DNA, the CDR3 is TGTGCCAGCAGCTTGAGGCGGGAGCTGTTTTTT.

The V call is TRBV28, the J call TRBJ1-5, with a tentative D call TRBD1 (5 bases). Germline assignment: CDR1 MDHEN and CDR2 SYDVKM. Trimming cost V 5 bases and J 1 base, with 9 bases left between them. The CDR3 sequence is 14 residues long. This CDR3 is CASSRDGSNQPQHF. CDR3 nucleotide sequence: TGTGCCAGCAGTCGGGACGGGAGCAATCAGCCCCAGCATTTT.

This chain uses TRBV19 with TRBJ2-6, with D possibly TRBD1 on 7 matching bases. CDR1 is LNHDA and CDR2 is SQIVND in the germline V gene (reference sequence). With 0 bases removed from V and 1 base from J, the gap between germline ends came to 16 bases. The length of the CDR3 is 19 residues. In nucleotides, the CDR3 is TGTGCCAGTAGTATAGATCCACAGGGGCGGGGTTCTGGGGCCAACGTCCTGACTTTC. It codes for CASSIDPQGRGSGANVLTF.

The CDR3 DNA follows: TGTGCCAGCAGCCGACAGGGGGCCGGCTACACCTTC. It is translated as CASSRQGAGYTF. The V gene is TRBV9, the J gene TRBJ1-2; 10 bases line up with TRBD1. In germline, CDR1 is SGDLS, CDR2 YYNGEE. CDR3 length: 12 residues. J lost 8 bases, V lost 4 bases, and 2 bases had no gene match.

V gene TRBV18 combines with J gene TRBJ2-3, with D unresolved. The V and J ends lost 5 bases and 1 base respectively, with 7 bases between them. CDR1 KGHSH and CDR2 LQKENI come from the germline V gene. There are 13 residues in the CDR3. CDR3 amino acids: CASSEAGTDTQYF. The CDR3 DNA reads TGTGCCAGCTCAGAGGCGGGCACAGATACGCAGTATTTT.

This clone was counted a few times. The rearrangement links TRBV19 to TRBJ2-1, with TRBD2 matching over 15 bases. The CDR3 has 20 residues. The ends lost 5 bases at V and 5 bases at J; junction bases unmatched: 16. The germline gives CDR1 LNHDA, CDR2 SQIVND (reference sequence). The CDR3 here is CASSARQPGLAGGPDNEQFF. The CDR3 region has the DNA TGTGCCAGTAGTGCCCGCCAACCGGGACTAGCGGGGGGACCTGACAATGAGCAGTTCTTC.

The CDR3 loop is CASSLSRGFDTGELFF. Written as DNA, the CDR3 is TGTGCCAGCAGCTTGAGCAGGGGCTTTGACACCGGGGAGCTGTTTTTT. This chain links TRBV5-8 with TRBJ2-2; TRBD1 is a possible D gene (6 bases). The germline CDR1 and CDR2 sequences are SGHTS and YDEGEE. The CDR3 spans 16 residues. Trimming removed 1 base from V and 3 bases from J, with 13 bases in between.

The chain carries TRBV7-9 and TRBJ1-5; 7 bases align to TRBD1. This CDR3 is built from 15 residues. Trimming cost V 4 bases and J 3 bases; bases outside gene matches: 6. CDR1 and CDR2 from the germline V gene are SEHNR and FQNEAQ (reference sequence). The CDR3 region is CASSSGQAYNQPQHF. CDR3 bases: TGTGCCAGCAGCTCCGGACAGGCTTACAATCAGCCCCAGCATTTT.

The J gene is TRBJ1-2, the V gene TRBV18; D may be TRBD1 (5 bases). V was clipped by 3 bases and J by 4 bases, with 12 bases between them. The CDR3 contains 14 residues. From germline, CDR1 is KGHSH and CDR2 LQKENI. DNA of the CDR3: TGTGCCAGCTCACCTGACAGATTTGCCTATGGCTACACCTTC. Translation: CASSPDRFAYGYTF.

The chain has TRBV2 and TRBJ2-7, with unresolved D. Trimming left V 9 bases short and J 0 bases short, with 18 bases between. The CDR3 spans 15 residues. The germline gives CDR1 SNHLY, CDR2 FYNNEI. For the CDR3, the DNA is TGTGCCAGAGCTGGCAAAGGCAGGAGCTCCTACGAGCAGTACGTC. Residues: CARAGKGRSSYEQYV.

The gene calls are TRBV20-1 and TRBJ2-1; unclear D gene. CDR3 length: 11 amino acids. CDR1 and CDR2 (germline): DFQATT, SNEGSKA (reference sequence). Trimming pared 5 bases from V and 7 bases from J, leaving 9 bases between. CDR3 sequence (DNA): TGCAGTGCTGTGTGGAGTAATGAGCAGTTCTTC. It codes for CSAVWSNEQFF.

With regard to this clone: In the same sample, other DNA sequences code for this CDR3. The CDR3 coding sequence is TGTGCCAGCACGGCTAACTATGGCTACACCTTC. Amino acids: CASTANYGYTF. The V call is TRBV2, the J call TRBJ1-2, with D unresolved. The CDR3 loop spans 11 amino acids. In germline, CDR1 is SNHLY, CDR2 FYNNEI. The ends were cut back, 7 bases at V and 0 bases at J, with 3 bases in the middle.

The CDR3 reads CASSLTGGVNTGELFF. DNA of the CDR3: TGTGCCAGCAGCTTAACTGGAGGGGTGAACACCGGGGAGCTGTTTTTT. This chain connects TRBV7-3 to TRBJ2-2, with a possible D match to TRBD2 (6 bases). V shed 0 bases and J shed 1 base, with 9 bases lying between them. Germline V gene lookup returns CDR1 SGHTA and CDR2 FQGTGA. The CDR3 loop spans 16 amino acids.

Only one count was recorded for this clone. The chain couples TRBV19 to TRBJ2-1; 9 bases map to TRBD1. This CDR3 is built from 13 residues. CDR1 and CDR2 (germline): LNHDA, SQIVND (reference sequence). V lost 9 bases and J lost 5; bases outside the gene matches: 5. In DNA, the CDR3 is TGTGCCAGCGGGACAGGGAACCACAATGAGCAGTTCTTC. Translating it yields CASGTGNHNEQFF.

V gene TRBV4-1 combines with J gene TRBJ2-1; D not certain. The CDR3 runs 15 residues. Germline-derived CDR1 and CDR2 are MGHRA and YSYEKL. Trimming took 1 base from V and 0 from J, leaving 7 bases between them. CDR3 nucleotide sequence: TGCGCCAGCAGCCAAGGTGCAGCCTCCTACAATGAGCAGTTCTTC. This codes for CASSQGAASYNEQFF.

The V gene is TRBV19, the J gene TRBJ1-4; 12 nucleotides align to TRBD1. Germline V CDR1 and CDR2: LNHDA, SQIVND (reference sequence). J gave up 7 bases and V 3 bases, and 12 bases lay outside the gene matches. CDR3 size: 18 residues. DNA for the CDR3: TGTGCCAGTAGTATTTTCCAGGGACAGGGGGCGCGAGGTGAAAAACTGTTTTTT. Amino acids: CASSIFQGQGARGEKLFF.

The V gene is TRBV5-1, the J gene TRBJ2-1; unclear D gene. The CDR3 spans 13 residues. V lost 5 bases and J 7 bases, leaving 13 bases between the germline ends. Germline values: CDR1 SGHRS, CDR2 YFSETQ. The CDR3: CASSRTEVNEQFF. The CDR3 coding sequence is TGCGCCAGCAGTCGAACAGAGGTAAATGAGCAGTTCTTC.

The V and J genes are TRBV4-2 and TRBJ2-1, with D perhaps being TRBD1 or TRBD2 (7 bases each). V gave up 4 bases and J gave up 2 bases, with 24 bases separating them. The CDR3 covers 19 residues. Per the germline V gene, CDR1 is LGHNA and CDR2 is YNFKEQ. The CDR3 nucleotides are TGTGCCAGCAGCCCTTACCCTCCTCCCAGGGGGGGGACCTACAATGAGCAGTTCTTC. This codes for CASSPYPPPRGGTYNEQFF.